This passage covers 14 T cell receptor beta chains from one sample sequenced in a study of beta chain features in type 1 diabetes. Points from the study as a whole: Moderate yet significant TCRB CDR3 shortening was seen in Type 1 diabetes patients in all four CD4+ subsets.

Investigators reverse transcribed all isolated RNA, so they sequenced expressed TCRB transcripts. This table comes from immunoSEQ multiplex PCR, and its TCRdb copy is limited to in-frame clones, with some not included. Here the sample spans almost 350,000 clones, around 8.5% being singletons. These TCRs are of unknown antigen specificity. The sample comprised central memory CD4+ T cells from blood. The source is a man aged 30 to 39 with type 1 diabetes.

This clone was seen a handful of times. The chain couples TRBV29-1 to TRBJ2-5; TRBD1 is a possible D gene (6 bases). This CDR3 has 13 amino acids. Trimming took 5 bases from V and 3 from J, leaving 13 bases between them. CDR1 and CDR2 from the germline V gene are SQVTM and ANQGSEA. In nucleotides, the CDR3 is TGCAGCGTTCAACAGGGAACAGAAGAGACCCAGTACTTC. It specifies CSVQQGTEETQYF.

The rearrangement links TRBV14 to TRBJ2-2; D is unclear. V lost 0 bases and J lost 5, with 7 bases in between. Germline V gives CDR1 SGHDN, CDR2 FVKESK. This CDR3 region has 14 residues. The CDR3 bases are TGTGCCAGCAGCCAAGATCTGAGGACCGGGGAGCTGTTTTTT. The encoded protein is CASSQDLRTGELFF.

This clone has a handful of counts. The chain combines TRBV28 with TRBJ1-5; possible D gene TRBD1, 6 bases. Deletions cut 5 bases from V and 3 bases from J, with 11 bases between. Per germline, CDR1 MDHEN and CDR2 SYDVKM. The CDR3 loop spans 14 amino acids. DNA for the CDR3: TGTGCCAGCAGTAAGGGGGACACCAATCAGCCCCAGCATTTT. It encodes CASSKGDTNQPQHF. Combining the CDR3 with reference TRBV28 and TRBJ1-5 gives the whole variable domain DVKVTQSSRYLVKRTGEKVFLECVQDMDHENMFWYRQDPGLGLRLIYFSYDVKMKEKGDIPEGYSVSREKKERFSLILESASTNQTSMYLCASSKGDTNQPQHFGDGTRLSIL.

The rearrangement joins TRBV28 to TRBJ2-7; D might be TRBD1 or TRBD2, each matching 5 bases. CDR3 size: 15 residues. The germline V gene has CDR1 MDHEN and CDR2 SYDVKM. V lost 2 bases to trimming and J lost 1 base, with 12 bases between them. CDR3 region: CASSLPGRSSYEQYF. CDR3 coding DNA: TGTGCCAGCAGTTTACCGGGGCGGAGTTCCTACGAGCAGTACTTC.

Notes on this clone: In the same sample, other DNA sequences code for this CDR3. The chain links TRBV5-1 to TRBJ2-3, with a tentative D call TRBD2 (5 bases). Between the trimmed V and J ends, which lost 2 bases and 4 bases, there was a span of 11 bases. The CDR3 runs 14 residues. Germline CDR1 reads SGHRS; CDR2 reads YFSETQ. The CDR3 spells CASSLGSPADTQYF. CDR3 bases: TGCGCCAGCAGCTTAGGGAGTCCCGCAGATACGCAGTATTTT.

Regarding this clone: Because the CDR3's place on the DNA is in doubt, the DNA is left out and the CDR3 is given as listed by TCRdb. The chain employs TRBV9 and TRBJ2-1; the D call TRBD2 from the table was never checked on the DNA. CDR1 is SGDLS, CDR2 YYNGEE, per germline. The CDR3 length equals 16 residues, ends included. The CDR3 sequence: CASSVATGTRGGDLFF.

This clone was found a few times. The chain couples TRBV7-2 to TRBJ2-4; tentatively, D is TRBD2 (6 bases). From germline, CDR1 is SGHTA and CDR2 FQGNSA. This CDR3 is built from 15 residues. V gave up 5 bases and J gave up 3 bases, with 14 bases separating them. The CDR3 is CASSRDGSIKNIQYF. The CDR3 region has the DNA TGTGCCAGCAGCCGGGACGGGAGCATCAAAAACATTCAGTACTTC.

V gene TRBV7-9 combines with J gene TRBJ2-4; perhaps TRBD1 as D (6 bases). Germline V gene sequence: CDR1 SEHNR, CDR2 FQNEAQ (reference sequence). The V end was cut by 5 bases, the J end by 6 bases, with 11 bases between. The CDR3 has 13 amino acids. CDR3: CASSPGTPNIQYF. The CDR3 coding sequence is TGTGCCAGCAGCCCCGGGACACCAAACATTCAGTACTTC.

This clone was counted at least ten times. The J gene is TRBJ1-1, the V gene TRBV5-4, with D tentatively TRBD1 (6 bases). Trimming removed 2 bases at V and 0 bases at J, with 11 bases between. The CDR3 totals 15 residues. Germline assignment: CDR1 SGHNT and CDR2 YYREEE (reference sequence). CDR3 nucleotides: TGTGCCAGCAGCTTACAGGGCCCTATGAACACTGAAGCTTTCTTT. Amino acid sequence: CASSLQGPMNTEAFF.

The J gene is TRBJ2-1, the V gene TRBV20-1; D possibly matches TRBD1 or TRBD2 (6 bases each). The CDR3 runs 11 residues. Looked up from germline, CDR1 is DFQATT and CDR2 is SNEGSKA (reference sequence). The V and J ends lost 4 bases and 8 bases respectively, with 9 bases between them. The DNA for the CDR3 is TGCAGTGCTAACAGGGAGGATGAGCAGTTCTTC. It codes for CSANREDEQFF.

This clone was found a few times. This sequence joins TRBV2 and TRBJ1-3; D may be TRBD1 (5 bases). The CDR3 is made up of 13 amino acids. Germline V lookup: CDR1 SNHLY, CDR2 FYNNEI. Trimming stripped 6 bases from V and 9 bases from J, with 15 bases between. CDR3 coding DNA: TGTGCCAGCAGGGTCGGGGCTACAAGCACCATATATTTT. Protein sequence: CASRVGATSTIYF.

The sample holds a few counts of this clone. The chain recombines TRBV4-3 with TRBJ2-4; D may be TRBD1 (5 bases). Trimming left V 2 bases short and J 0 bases short, with 8 bases between. Germline loops: CDR1 LGHNA, CDR2 YSLEER. The CDR3 loop spans 15 amino acids. As DNA, the CDR3 is TGCGCCAGCAGCCAACTAGGGGTAGCCAAAAACATTCAGTACTTC. Translation: CASSQLGVAKNIQYF.

J is TRBJ2-7 and V is TRBV7-8; D may be TRBD1 (6 bases). Germline V gives CDR1 SGHVS, CDR2 FQNEAQ. V shed 8 bases and J shed 5 bases, with 19 bases lying between them. The CDR3 is 14 amino acids. The chain's CDR3 is CASSLGALRNEQYF. The CDR3 nucleotides are TGTGCCAGCTCGTTGGGGGCGTTGAGAAACGAGCAGTACTTC.

This clone was recorded a few times. This rearrangement joins TRBV7-2 to TRBJ2-5; 8 bases map to TRBD1. CDR1 is SGHTA and CDR2 is FQGNSA in the germline V gene. Losses at the gene ends were 4 bases for V and 4 bases for J; bases not matched to a gene: 5. This CDR3 spans 14 amino acids. The CDR3 here is CASSWGQAVETQYF. The CDR3 bases are TGTGCCAGCAGCTGGGGACAGGCGGTAGAGACCCAGTACTTC.